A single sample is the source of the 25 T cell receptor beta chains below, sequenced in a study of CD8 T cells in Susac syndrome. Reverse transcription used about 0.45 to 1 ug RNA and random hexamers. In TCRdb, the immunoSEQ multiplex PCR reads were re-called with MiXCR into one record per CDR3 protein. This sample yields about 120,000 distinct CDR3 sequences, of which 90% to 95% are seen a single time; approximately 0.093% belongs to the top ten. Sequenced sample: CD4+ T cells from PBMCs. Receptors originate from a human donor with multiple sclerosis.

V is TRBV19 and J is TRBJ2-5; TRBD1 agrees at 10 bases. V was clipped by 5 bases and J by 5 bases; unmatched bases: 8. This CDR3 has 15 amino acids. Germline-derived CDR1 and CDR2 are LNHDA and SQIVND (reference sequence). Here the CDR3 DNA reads TGTGCCAGTAGTTCCTTTGACAGGGGGCGGGAGACCCAGTACTTC. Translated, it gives CASSSFDRGRETQYF.

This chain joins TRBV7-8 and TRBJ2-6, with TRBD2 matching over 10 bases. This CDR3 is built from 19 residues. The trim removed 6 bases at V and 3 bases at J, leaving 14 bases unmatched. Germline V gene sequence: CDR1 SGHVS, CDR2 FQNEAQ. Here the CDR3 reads CASRSYRLAGGRGANVLTF. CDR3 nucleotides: TGTGCCAGCAGATCTTACCGCTTAGCGGGGGGACGTGGGGCCAACGTCCTGACTTTC.

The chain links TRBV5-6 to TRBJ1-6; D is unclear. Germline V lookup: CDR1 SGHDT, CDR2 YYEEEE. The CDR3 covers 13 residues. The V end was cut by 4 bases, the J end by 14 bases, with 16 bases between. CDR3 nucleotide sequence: TGTGCCAGCAGCCGTGACATCAGAGACACCCTCCACTTT. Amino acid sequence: CASSRDIRDTLHF.

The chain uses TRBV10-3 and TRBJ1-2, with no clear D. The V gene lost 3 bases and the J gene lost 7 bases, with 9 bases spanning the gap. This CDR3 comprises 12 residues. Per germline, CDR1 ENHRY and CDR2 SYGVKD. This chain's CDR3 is CAISDVRLGYTF. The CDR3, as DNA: TGTGCCATCAGTGATGTGAGGCTTGGCTACACCTTC.

CDR3 DNA: TGTGCCAGCAGTGCCGGGACATCGTTGAAAGGTGGCTACACCTTC. It is translated as CASSAGTSLKGGYTF. The rearrangement uses TRBV6-5 and TRBJ1-2; a weak D match, TRBD1 (6 bases). The CDR3 extends over 15 amino acids. V was shortened by 5 bases and J by 7 bases, with 20 bases between the two germline ends. Germline V gives CDR1 MNHEY, CDR2 SVGAGI.

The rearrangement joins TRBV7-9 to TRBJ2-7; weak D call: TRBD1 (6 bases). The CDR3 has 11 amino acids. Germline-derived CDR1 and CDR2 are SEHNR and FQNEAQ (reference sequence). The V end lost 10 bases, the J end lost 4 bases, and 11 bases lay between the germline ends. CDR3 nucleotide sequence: TGTGCCACCCAAGGACAGTACGAGCAGTACTTC. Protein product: CATQGQYEQYF.

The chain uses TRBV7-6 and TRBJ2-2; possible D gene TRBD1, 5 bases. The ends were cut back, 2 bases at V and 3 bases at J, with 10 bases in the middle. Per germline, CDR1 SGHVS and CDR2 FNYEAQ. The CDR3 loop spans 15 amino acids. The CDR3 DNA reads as TGTGCCAGCAGCTTACGTCAGGGTCACACCGGGGAGCTGTTTTTT. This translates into CASSLRQGHTGELFF.

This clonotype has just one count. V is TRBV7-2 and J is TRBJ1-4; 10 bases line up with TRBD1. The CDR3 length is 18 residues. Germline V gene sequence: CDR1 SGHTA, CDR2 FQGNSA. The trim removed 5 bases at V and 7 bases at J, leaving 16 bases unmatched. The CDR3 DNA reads TGTGCCAGCAGCCGACCGTGGACAGGGGGGGGGTTAGGTGAAAAACTGTTTTTT. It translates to CASSRPWTGGGLGEKLFF.

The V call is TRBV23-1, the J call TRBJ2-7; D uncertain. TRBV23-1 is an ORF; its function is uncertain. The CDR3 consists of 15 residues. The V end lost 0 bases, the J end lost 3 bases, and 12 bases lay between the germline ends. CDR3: CASSQSPSPFYEQYF. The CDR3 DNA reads TGCGCCAGCAGTCAATCGCCCAGCCCTTTCTACGAGCAGTACTTC.

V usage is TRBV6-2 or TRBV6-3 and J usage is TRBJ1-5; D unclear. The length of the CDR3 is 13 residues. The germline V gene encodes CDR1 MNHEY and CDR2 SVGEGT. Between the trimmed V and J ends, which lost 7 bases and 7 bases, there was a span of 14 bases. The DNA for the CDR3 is TGTGCCAGCACCGATAACATCCCCCAGCCCCAGCATTTT. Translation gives CASTDNIPQPQHF.

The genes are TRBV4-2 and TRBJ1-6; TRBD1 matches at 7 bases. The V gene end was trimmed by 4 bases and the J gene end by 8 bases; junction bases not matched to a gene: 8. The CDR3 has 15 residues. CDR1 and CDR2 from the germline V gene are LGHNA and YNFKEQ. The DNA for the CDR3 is TGTGCCAGCAGCCCGACCGGGACAGAAGATTCACCCCTCCACTTT. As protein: CASSPTGTEDSPLHF.

In nucleotides, the CDR3 is TGTGCCAGCAGCCAGACAGGTCGATCCATATATTTT. Encoded protein: CASSQTGRSIYF. This chain connects TRBV3-1 to TRBJ1-3, with D tentatively TRBD1 (6 bases). V was clipped by 3 bases and J by 11 bases, with 11 bases between them. There are 12 residues in the CDR3. The V gene's germline CDR1 is LGHDT and CDR2 YNNKEL (reference sequence).

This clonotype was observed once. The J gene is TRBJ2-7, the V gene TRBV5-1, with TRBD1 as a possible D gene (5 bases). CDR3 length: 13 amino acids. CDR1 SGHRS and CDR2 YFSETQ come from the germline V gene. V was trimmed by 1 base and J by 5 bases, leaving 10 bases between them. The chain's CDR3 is CASSLSRENEQYF. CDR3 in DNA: TGCGCCAGCAGCTTGAGCAGGGAAAACGAGCAGTACTTC.

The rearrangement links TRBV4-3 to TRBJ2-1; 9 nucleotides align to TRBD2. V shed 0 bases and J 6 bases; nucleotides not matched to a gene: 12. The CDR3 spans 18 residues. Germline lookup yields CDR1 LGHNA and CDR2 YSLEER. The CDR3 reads CASSQEALRGGGANEQFF. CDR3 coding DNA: TGCGCCAGCAGCCAAGAGGCCCTTCGGGGCGGGGGGGCCAATGAGCAGTTCTTC.

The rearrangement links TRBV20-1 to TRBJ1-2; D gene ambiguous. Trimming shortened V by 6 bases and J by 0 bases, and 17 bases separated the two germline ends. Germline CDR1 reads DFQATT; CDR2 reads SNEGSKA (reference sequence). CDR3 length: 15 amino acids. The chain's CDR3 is CSAPLEAEANYGYTF. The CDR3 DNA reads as TGCAGTGCCCCATTGGAAGCCGAAGCTAACTATGGCTACACCTTC.

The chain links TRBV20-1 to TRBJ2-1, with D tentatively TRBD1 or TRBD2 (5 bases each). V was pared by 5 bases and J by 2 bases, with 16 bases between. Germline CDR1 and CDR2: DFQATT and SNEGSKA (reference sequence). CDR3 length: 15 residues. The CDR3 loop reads CSADSGAVTYNEQFF. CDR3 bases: TGCAGTGCTGATTCCGGGGCGGTAACCTACAATGAGCAGTTCTTC.

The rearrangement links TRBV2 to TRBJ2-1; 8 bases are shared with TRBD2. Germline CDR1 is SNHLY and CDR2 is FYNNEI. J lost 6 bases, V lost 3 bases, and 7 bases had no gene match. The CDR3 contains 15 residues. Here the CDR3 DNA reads TGTGCCAGCAGTGACCAGCGGGGGCCTTCCAATGAGCAGTTCTTC. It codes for CASSDQRGPSNEQFF.

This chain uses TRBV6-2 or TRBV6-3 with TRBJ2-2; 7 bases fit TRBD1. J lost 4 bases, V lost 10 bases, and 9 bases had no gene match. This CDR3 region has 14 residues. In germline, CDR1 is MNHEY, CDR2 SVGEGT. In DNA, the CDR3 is TGTGCCACCTCGGGACAGTCGGTCACCGGGGAGCTGTTTTTT. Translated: CATSGQSVTGELFF.

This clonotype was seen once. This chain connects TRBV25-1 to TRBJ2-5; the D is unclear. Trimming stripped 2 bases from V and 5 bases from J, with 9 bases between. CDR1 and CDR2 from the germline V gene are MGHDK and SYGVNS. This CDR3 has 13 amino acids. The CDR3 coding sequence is TGTGCCAGCAGTGAACCCTCTCGGGAGACCCAGTACTTC. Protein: CASSEPSRETQYF.

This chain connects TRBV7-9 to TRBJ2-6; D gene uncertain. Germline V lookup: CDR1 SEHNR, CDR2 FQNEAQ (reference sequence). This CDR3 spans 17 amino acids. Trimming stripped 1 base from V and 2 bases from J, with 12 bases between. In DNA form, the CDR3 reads TGTGCCAGCAGCTTAGGATTTCTTGTCGCTGGGGCCAACGTCCTGACTTTC. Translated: CASSLGFLVAGANVLTF.

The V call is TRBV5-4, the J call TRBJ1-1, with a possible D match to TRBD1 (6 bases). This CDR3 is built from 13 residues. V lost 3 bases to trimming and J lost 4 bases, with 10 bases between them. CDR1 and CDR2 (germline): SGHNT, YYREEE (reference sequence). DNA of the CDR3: TGTGCCAGCAGCTGGGGGGCCAGCACTGAAGCTTTCTTT. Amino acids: CASSWGASTEAFF.

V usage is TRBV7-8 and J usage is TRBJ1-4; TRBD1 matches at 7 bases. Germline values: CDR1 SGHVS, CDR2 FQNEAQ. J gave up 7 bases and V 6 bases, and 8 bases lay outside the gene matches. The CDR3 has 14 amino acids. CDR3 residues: CASSQGGPSEKLFF. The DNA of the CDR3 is TGTGCCAGCAGTCAGGGGGGTCCGAGTGAAAAACTGTTTTTT.

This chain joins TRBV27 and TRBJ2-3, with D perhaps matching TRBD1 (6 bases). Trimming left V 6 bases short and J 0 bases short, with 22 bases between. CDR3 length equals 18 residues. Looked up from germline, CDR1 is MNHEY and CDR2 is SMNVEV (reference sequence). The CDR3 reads CASRLWGRGTASTDTQYF. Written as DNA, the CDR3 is TGTGCCAGCAGACTCTGGGGGCGTGGGACCGCTAGCACAGATACGCAGTATTTT.

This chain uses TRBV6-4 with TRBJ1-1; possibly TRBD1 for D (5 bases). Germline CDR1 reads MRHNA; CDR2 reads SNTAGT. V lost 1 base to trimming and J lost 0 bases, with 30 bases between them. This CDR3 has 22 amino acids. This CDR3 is CASSDWGGKNWVSGPMNTEAFF. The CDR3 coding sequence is TGTGCCAGCAGTGACTGGGGGGGGAAAAACTGGGTGTCAGGGCCGATGAACACTGAAGCTTTCTTT.

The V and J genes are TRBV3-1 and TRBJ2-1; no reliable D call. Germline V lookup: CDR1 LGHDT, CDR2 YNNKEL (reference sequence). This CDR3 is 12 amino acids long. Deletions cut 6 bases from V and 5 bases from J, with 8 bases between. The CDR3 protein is CASSKVHNEQFF. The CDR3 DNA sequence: TGTGCCAGCAGTAAGGTTCACAATGAGCAGTTCTTC.